Below, one T cell receptor beta chain is given with its context. Germline values: CDR1 SGHAT, CDR2 FQNNGV. The CDR3 spans 16 residues. Trimming removed 5 bases at V and 8 bases at J, with 19 bases between. In the original workflow: Counts of nucleated cells, estimated from reference gene primer amplification, were obtained. The repertoire was sequenced with immunoSEQ multiplex PCR; TCRdb's copy has only in-frame clones and lacks some. D and trimming come from the DNA, and the V and J calls and clone size come from that table. The sample consists of about 190,000 clones, about nine tenths of them appearing once. These data are taken from a study of blood T cell repertoires in COVID-19. For the study at large: Sites in the United States, Italy and Spain provided acute and convalescent COVID-19 samples. Sources were T cells, B-cell-depleted T cells, or PBMCs; the material itself was cDNA or gDNA.

The sequence derives from a young man with acute or convalescent COVID-19. The chain recombines TRBV11-2 with TRBJ2-6; D not resolved. Sequencing was done on a sample of peripheral blood. In DNA, the CDR3 is TGTGCCAGCAGCCCTAGGCGCTCCTCTCCGACCAACGTCCTGACTTTC. Translated, it gives CASSPRRSSPTNVLTF. Full variable domain (remainder filled in from reference TRBV11-2 and TRBJ2-6): EAGVAQSPRYKIIEKRQSVAFWCNPISGHATLYWYQQILGQGPKLLIQFQNNGVVDDSQLPKDRFSAERLKGVDSTLKIQPAKLEDSAVYLCASSPRRSSPTNVLTFGAGSRLTVL.